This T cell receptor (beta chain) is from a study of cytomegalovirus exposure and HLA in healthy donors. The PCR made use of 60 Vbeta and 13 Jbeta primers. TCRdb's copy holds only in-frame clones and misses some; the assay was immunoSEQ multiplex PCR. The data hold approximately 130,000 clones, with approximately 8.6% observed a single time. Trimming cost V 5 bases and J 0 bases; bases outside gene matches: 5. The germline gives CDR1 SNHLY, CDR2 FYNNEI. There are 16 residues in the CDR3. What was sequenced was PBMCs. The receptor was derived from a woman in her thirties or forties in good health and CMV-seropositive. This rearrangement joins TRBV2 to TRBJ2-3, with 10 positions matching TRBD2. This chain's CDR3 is CASSLGLAVSTDTQYF. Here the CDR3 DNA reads TGTGCCAGCAGTCTTGGACTAGCGGTGAGCACAGATACGCAGTATTTT. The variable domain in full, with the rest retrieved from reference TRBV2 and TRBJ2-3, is EPEVTQTPSHQVTQMGQEVILRCVPISNHLYFYWYRQILGQKVEFLVSFYNNEISEKSEIFDDQFSVERPDGSNFTLKIRSTKLEDSAMYFCASSLGLAVSTDTQYFGPGTRLTVL.